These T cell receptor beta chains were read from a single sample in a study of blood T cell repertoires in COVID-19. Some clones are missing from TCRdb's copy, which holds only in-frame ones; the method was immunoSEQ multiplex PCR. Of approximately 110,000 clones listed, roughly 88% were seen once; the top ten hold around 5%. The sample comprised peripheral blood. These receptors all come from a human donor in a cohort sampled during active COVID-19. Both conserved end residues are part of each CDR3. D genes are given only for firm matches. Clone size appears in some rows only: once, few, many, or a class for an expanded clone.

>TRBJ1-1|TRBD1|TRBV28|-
TGTGCCAGCAGTTTACAGGGGGCGCGCACTGAAGCTTTCTTT
CASSLQGARTEAFF
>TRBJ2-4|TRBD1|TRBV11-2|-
TGTGCCAGCCACCGGGGACAGTTCAAAAACATTCAGTACTTC
CASHRGQFKNIQYF
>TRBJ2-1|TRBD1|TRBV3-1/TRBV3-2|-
TGTGCCAGCAGCTCGACCCGGGACAGGGGAGGTGGGAATGAGCAGTTCTTC
CASSSTRDRGGGNEQFF
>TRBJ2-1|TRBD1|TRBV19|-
TGTGCCAGTAGGGAGGACAGGGGGAGACATGAGCAGTTCTTC
CASREDRGRHEQFF
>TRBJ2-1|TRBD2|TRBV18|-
TGTGCCAGCTCACGTTATAGAGCGGGGGACGAGCAGTTCTTC
CASSRYRAGDEQFF
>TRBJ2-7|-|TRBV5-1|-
TGCGCCAGCAGCCCCCAAGGGGTCCACAACGAGCAGTACTTC
CASSPQGVHNEQYF
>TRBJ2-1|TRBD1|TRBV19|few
TGTGCCAGTAGCGCCCAGGGACAGGGGTACAATGAGCAGTTCTTC
CASSAQGQGYNEQFF
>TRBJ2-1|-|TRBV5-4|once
TGTGCCAGCAGCTTTGGAGGTTCAGATGAGCAGTTCTTC
CASSFGGSDEQFF
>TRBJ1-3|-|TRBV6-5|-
TGTGCCAGCAGTTACGGCAGAAGCTCTGGAAACACCATATATTTT
CASSYGRSSGNTIYF
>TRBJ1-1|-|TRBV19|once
TGTGCCAGTGCCACCTCGACGGGGAAAGAAAACACTGAAGCTTTCTTT
CASATSTGKENTEAFF
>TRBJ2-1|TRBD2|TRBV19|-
TGTGCCAGTAGTCTCCGGACTAGCGGGAGTGTGAGGTACAATGAGCAGTTCTTC
CASSLRTSGSVRYNEQFF
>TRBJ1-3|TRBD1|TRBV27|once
TGTGCCAGCAGTTTTCGCGGACAGGGAGGAAACACCATATATTTT
CASSFRGQGGNTIYF
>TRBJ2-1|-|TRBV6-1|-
TGTGCCAGCAGTGAAGAGGCTAGCCGTTACAATGAGCAGTTCTTC
CASSEEASRYNEQFF
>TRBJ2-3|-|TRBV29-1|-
TGCAGCGTTGACGGGCAGGGGTCCGATACGCAGTATTTT
CSVDGQGSDTQYF
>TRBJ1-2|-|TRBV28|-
TGTGCCAGCAGTTTCCCCCTTTCGACATATGGCTACACCTTC
CASSFPLSTYGYTF
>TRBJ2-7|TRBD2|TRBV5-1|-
TGCGCCAGCAGCTTGGATCCTAGCGGGACGAACTCCTACGAGCAGTACTTC
CASSLDPSGTNSYEQYF
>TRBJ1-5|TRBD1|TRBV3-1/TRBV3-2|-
TGTGCCAGCAGCCATGGACAGGGAAGTCAGCCCCAGCATTTT
CASSHGQGSQPQHF
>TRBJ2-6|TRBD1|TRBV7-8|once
TGTGCCAGCGGCTCCACACGATCCGGGACAGGCTCTGGGGCCAACGTCCTGACTTTC
CASGSTRSGTGSGANVLTF
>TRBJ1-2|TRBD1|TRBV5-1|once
TGCGCCAGCAGCGCCGATACAGGGGTGGCGCGCGGCTACACCTTC
CASSADTGVARGYTF
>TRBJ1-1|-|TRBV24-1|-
TGTGCCACCAGTGATTCTCGGACTTCGAACACTGAAGCTTTCTTT
CATSDSRTSNTEAFF
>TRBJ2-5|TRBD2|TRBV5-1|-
TGCGCCAGCAGCTTGTCTGCTAGCGGGAGACAAGAGACCCAGTACTTC
CASSLSASGRQETQYF
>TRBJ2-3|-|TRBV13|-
TGTGCCAGCAGCTTAGGCCGGCGGATAGATACGCAGTATTTT
CASSLGRRIDTQYF
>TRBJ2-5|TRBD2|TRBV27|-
TGTGCCAGCAGTTCCCCCCCGCGTGCGGGAGGGAAGGAGACCCAGTACTTC
CASSSPPRAGGKETQYF
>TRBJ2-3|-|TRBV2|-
TGTGCCAGCAGTGAATTTGGCGGGCAGCAAACAGATACGCAGTATTTT
CASSEFGGQQTDTQYF
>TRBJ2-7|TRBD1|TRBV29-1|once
TGCAGCGCTGCGGGGGACAGGGGTAGGGAGCAGTACTTC
CSAAGDRGREQYF
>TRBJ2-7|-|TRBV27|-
TGTGCCAGCAGTTTGGGCCAGCAGTACTTC
CASSLGQQYF
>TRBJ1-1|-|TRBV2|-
TGTGCCAGCAGCGGACAGTTGAACACTGAAGCTTTCTTT
CASSGQLNTEAFF
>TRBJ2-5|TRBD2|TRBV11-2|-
TGTGCCAGCAGCCCGCGATCTTGGACTAGCGGATTAGAGACCCAGTACTTC
CASSPRSWTSGLETQYF
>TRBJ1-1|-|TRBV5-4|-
TGTGCCAGCAGCTTAGCTACCATGAACACTGAAGCTTTCTTT
CASSLATMNTEAFF
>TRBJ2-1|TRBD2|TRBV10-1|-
TGCGCCAGCAGTGAGTCAAGGGGAGGGCTACGGGGTGAGCAGTTCTTC
CASSESRGGLRGEQFF
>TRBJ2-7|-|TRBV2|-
TGTGCCAGCGGGCTATCCTACGAGCAGTACTTC
CASGLSYEQYF
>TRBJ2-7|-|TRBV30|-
TGTGCCTGGAGTGTTTGGGCTAATTCCTACGAGCAGTACTTC
CAWSVWANSYEQYF
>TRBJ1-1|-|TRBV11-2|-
TGTGCCAGCACCCAGGGCTGGGGGGACACTGAAGCTTTCTTT
CASTQGWGDTEAFF
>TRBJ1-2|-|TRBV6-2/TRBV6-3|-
TGTGCCAGCAGTTATAGAGGTTATGGCTACACCTTC
CASSYRGYGYTF
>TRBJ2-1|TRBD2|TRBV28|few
TGTGCCAGCGGGGGGGTAGCGGACTACAATGAGCAGTTCTTC
CASGGVADYNEQFF
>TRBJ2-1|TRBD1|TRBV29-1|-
TGCAGCGTTGGGATAACCGGGACAGGGAGGTATGAGCAGTTCTTC
CSVGITGTGRYEQFF
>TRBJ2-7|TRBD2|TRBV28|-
TGTGCCAGCAGTTTCAGCGGGAGGCCACCCTACGAGCAGTACTTC
CASSFSGRPPYEQYF
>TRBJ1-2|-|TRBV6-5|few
TGTGCCACTAAACGGGACTCGATAAATGGCTACACCTTC
CATKRDSINGYTF
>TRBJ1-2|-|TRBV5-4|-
TGTGCCAGCAGCCGGACAGCTCTCTATGGCTACACCTTC
CASSRTALYGYTF
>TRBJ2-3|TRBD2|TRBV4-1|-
TGCGCCAGCAGCCTAAAGATAGCGGGAGCCGATACGCAGTATTTT
CASSLKIAGADTQYF
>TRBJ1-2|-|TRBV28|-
TGTGCCAGCAATGAGGGGGAAGGCTACACCTTC
CASNEGEGYTF
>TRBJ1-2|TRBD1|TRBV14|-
TGTGCCAGCAGCCAAGATCTTATGGGGACAGAATTATATGGCTACACCTTC
CASSQDLMGTELYGYTF
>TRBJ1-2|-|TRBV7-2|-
TGTGCCAGCAGCTCTCAGGGGCTCCCCCACTATGGCTACACCTTC
CASSSQGLPHYGYTF
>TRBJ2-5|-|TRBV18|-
TGTGCCAGCTCACCACCCGAGGAGACCCAGTACTTC
CASSPPEETQYF
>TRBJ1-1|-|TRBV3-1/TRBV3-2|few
TGTGCCAGCAGCCATGTAAGGGAGGAAGCTTTCTTT
CASSHVREEAFF
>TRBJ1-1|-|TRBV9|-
TGTGCCAGCAGCGCTGAGGGCCACCGGACTGAAGCTTTCTTT
CASSAEGHRTEAFF
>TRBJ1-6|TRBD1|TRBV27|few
TGTGCCAGCAGTTGGACAGGGCTTCGGGATTCACCCCTCCACTTT
CASSWTGLRDSPLHF
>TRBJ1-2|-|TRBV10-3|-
TGTGCCATCACGCGGCAGCCCAACCTCTATCGCTACACCTTC
CAITRQPNLYRYTF
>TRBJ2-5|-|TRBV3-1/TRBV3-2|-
TGTGCCAGCAGCCAAGAAGCGGGCCTTCAAGAGACCCAGTACTTC
CASSQEAGLQETQYF
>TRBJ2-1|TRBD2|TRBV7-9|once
TGTGCCAGCAGCCCGCCGGGACTAGCGGGAGTCGATGAGCAGTTCTTC
CASSPPGLAGVDEQFF
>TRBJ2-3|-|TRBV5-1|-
TGCGCCAGCAGGCAGACTAGTTTTTCGTCAGATACGCAGTATTTT
CASRQTSFSSDTQYF
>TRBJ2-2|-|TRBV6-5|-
TGTGCCAGCACCAAGGGGGTGAACACCGGGGAGCTGTTTTTT
CASTKGVNTGELFF
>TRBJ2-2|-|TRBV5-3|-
TGTGCCAGAAGCTTGGGACACAGGGACACCGGGGAGCTGTTTTTT
CARSLGHRDTGELFF